This TCR beta chain was captured by sequencing in a study of blood T cell repertoires in COVID-19. Study details: Samples representing acute and convalescent COVID-19 were sourced from the United States, Italy and Spain.

Generated by immunoSEQ multiplex PCR, the TCRdb table keeps only in-frame clones and is missing some. The sample holds more than 200,000 clones, more than 65% seen once. V was cut by 5 bases and J by 4 bases, with 14 bases left in between. Germline V gene sequence: CDR1 KGHSH, CDR2 LQKENI. This CDR3 region has 14 residues. Sample: peripheral blood. This clonotype was obtained from a woman in her thirties or forties who had recovered from COVID-19. V usage is TRBV18 and J usage is TRBJ1-2; tentatively, D is TRBD1 (5 bases). The CDR3 loop reads CASSKDRDSYGYTF. The DNA for the CDR3 is TGTGCCAGCTCAAAAGACCGGGACTCCTATGGCTACACCTTC.